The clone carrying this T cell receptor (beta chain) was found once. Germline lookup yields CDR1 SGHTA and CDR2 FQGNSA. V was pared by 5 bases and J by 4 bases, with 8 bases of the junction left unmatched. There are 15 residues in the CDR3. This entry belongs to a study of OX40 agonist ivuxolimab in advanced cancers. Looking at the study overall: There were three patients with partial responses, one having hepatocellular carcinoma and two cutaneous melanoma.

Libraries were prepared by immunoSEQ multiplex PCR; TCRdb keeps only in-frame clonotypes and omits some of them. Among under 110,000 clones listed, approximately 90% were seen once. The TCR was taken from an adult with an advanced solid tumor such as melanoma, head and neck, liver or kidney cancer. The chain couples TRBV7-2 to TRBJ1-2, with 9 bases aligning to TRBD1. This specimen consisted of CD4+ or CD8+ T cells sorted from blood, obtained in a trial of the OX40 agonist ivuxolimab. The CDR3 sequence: CASSPNRGHSYGYTF. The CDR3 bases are TGTGCCAGCAGCCCTAACAGGGGGCATAGCTATGGCTACACCTTC.